This entry is about one T cell receptor beta chain. The ends lost 4 bases at V and 0 bases at J; junction bases unmatched: 7. CDR3 length: 17 amino acids. Measured with immunoSEQ multiplex PCR; TCRdb has only the in-frame clones, and not every one. The sample holds about 86,000 clones, less than 95% seen once. The record originates from a study of OX40 agonist ivuxolimab in advanced cancers. At the level of the study: With ivuxolimab, an agonistic anti-OX40 (CD134) antibody, patients were treated.

J is TRBJ2-3 and V is TRBV23-1, with 10 bases identical to TRBD1. TRBV23-1 is reported as an ORF; its role is uncertain. Sequencing was performed on CD4+ or CD8+ T cells sorted from blood, taken in a trial of the OX40 agonist ivuxolimab. The TCR was taken from an adult with an advanced solid tumor such as melanoma, head and neck, liver or kidney cancer. The CDR3 spells CASSRQGAGSSTDTQYF. The DNA for the CDR3 is TGCGCCAGCAGTCGACAGGGGGCTGGTAGCAGCACAGATACGCAGTATTTT.